This TCR beta chain derives from a study of neurological immune-mediated disorders (dated by TCRdb to the late 2010s). Looking at the study overall: The study compared peripheral blood TCR-beta repertoires of HTLV-I-associated myelopathy (HAM/TSP) patients, multiple sclerosis patients and healthy controls using UMI-based sequencing. Longitudinal samples, technical triplicates and paired sorted CD4+ and CD8+ T-cell subsets, alongside PBMC samples, were included among the roughly 98 TCR-beta libraries. The cohort comprised about 70 subjects: some 14 HAM/TSP patients, some 35 multiple sclerosis patients and about 20 healthy controls.

The healthy controls were volunteers from a blood bank in Maryland, USA. Unsorted PBMC libraries were generated from 2 million PBMCs stored in RNAlater at -80 °C until RNA extraction. Peripheral blood underwent Ficoll-Hypaque density gradient centrifugation to isolate PBMCs, which were then cryopreserved in liquid nitrogen. Results and caveats for the whole study, not just this receptor: TCR clonal expansion was greatest in HAM/TSP patients and smallest in MS patients, who ranked below even healthy controls. No identical CDR3 amino acid sequences were shared among expanded clones across subjects, suggesting private TCR-beta repertoires in all groups.

cDNA synthesis used template-switch 5'RACE with a primer carrying a 10-nucleotide random unique molecular identifier tagging each TCR transcript. Every sequencing run yielded over 170 million TCR-beta sequences covering 15-18 subjects. The RNeasy kit was used to extract total RNA. The KAPA Real-time Library Amplification kit was used to amplify TCR-beta VDJ regions with primers for the TCR constant region and the 5'RACE anchor. Sample indexes and Illumina adaptors were added in a first PCR, and a second PCR then increased library yield. After purification with Ampure beads, the TCR product of roughly 650 bp was size-selected on a 2% E-gel SizeSelection system. Before pooling, libraries had their quality checked on a Bioanalyzer, their concentration measured with Qubit, and their quantity determined with the Kapa Library Quantification kit. Libraries were sequenced paired-end 2 x 150 bp on an Illumina HiSeq 2500. To increase sequence diversity, 25-30% phiX was spiked into each library pool. For the original study's pipeline: The UMI-based MiGEC pipeline processed quality-filtered reads and removed over 75% of raw TCR sequences during error correction. IMGT germline references were used for alignment of VDJ genes, and clonotypes were defined by a unique CDR3 amino acid sequence together with V-J genes. Clonal expansion, Shannon diversity and CDR3 relatedness (CalcPairwiseDistances, ClusterSamples) were evaluated with VDJtools, and phylogenetic trees were built with CLCbio workbench. Clones with at least 8 unique UMIs were defined as expanded, with this threshold being based on coefficient-of-variation modelling across technical triplicates. TCRdb passed the public sequencing reads through fastp at Q25 and MiXCR, retaining productive beta sequences. When rows share a CDR3 protein, they turn into one entry using the most common DNA and genes. The V and J calls and clone size are TCRdb's, not the authors'. The sample records some 53,000 distinct CDR3 sequences, 16% of which are singletons. The ten largest clones take up about 4.2% of the sample.

Comments on this clonotype: Its binding antigen is unknown. One end of the junction varies from germline; a read error may be responsible.

The cysteine opens and the phenylalanine closes a CDR3 of 12 amino acids. The kept DNA is CDR3 alone, 36 bases in frame from the first base. The sequencing sample was made of PBMCs. The chain is assembled from TRBV12-3 or TRBV12-4 and TRBJ1-5; the D gene assignment is ambiguous. The sequence was obtained from a man in his sixties in good health. The CDR3 corresponds to CANTERNQPQHF. The sequence in DNA is TGTGCCAACACTGAGCGCAATCAGCCCCAACATTTT.